This is a list of T cell receptor beta chains from one sample in a study of OX40 agonist ivuxolimab in advanced cancers. Assay: immunoSEQ multiplex PCR; the TCRdb copy retains only in-frame clones and omits some. The profile shows about 70,000 clones, 80% to 95% of them singletons. Specimen: CD4+ or CD8+ T cells sorted from blood, collected in a trial of the OX40 agonist ivuxolimab. Receptors originate from an adult with an advanced solid tumor such as melanoma, head and neck, liver or kidney cancer. The CDR3 runs from the conserved cysteine through the conserved F or W. The D gene is left open where the match is weak. Not every row has a clone size; where given, it reads once, few, many or a size class.

CDR3 DNA: TGTGCCAGCAGTTTCTCGGGGGGGCCGGATGAGCAGTTCTTC
CDR3 protein: CASSFSGGPDEQFF
V gene: TRBV27
clone size: .
D gene: TRBD2
J gene: TRBJ2-1

CDR3 DNA: TGTGCCAGCAGCATAGTACAGGTCTCCTACGAGCAGTACTTC
CDR3 protein: CASSIVQVSYEQYF
V gene: TRBV5-6
clone size: .
D gene: .
J gene: TRBJ2-7

CDR3 DNA: TGCGCCAGCAGCCCCAGTAGGGGGACCTCTGGAAACACCATATATTTT
CDR3 protein: CASSPSRGTSGNTIYF
V gene: TRBV4-3
clone size: once
D gene: .
J gene: TRBJ1-3

CDR3 DNA: TGTGCCAGCCCTCCGGGCACAGATACGCAGTATTTT
CDR3 protein: CASPPGTDTQYF
V gene: TRBV27
clone size: .
D gene: .
J gene: TRBJ2-3

CDR3 DNA: TGTGCCAGCAGTGAAGCGTGGGGGGCCAAAAACATTCAGTACTTC
CDR3 protein: CASSEAWGAKNIQYF
V gene: TRBV6-1
clone size: .
D gene: .
J gene: TRBJ2-4

CDR3 DNA: TGTGCCATCAGTGAAGGAGCGGGGGTCTTAGAGACCCAGTACTTC
CDR3 protein: CAISEGAGVLETQYF
V gene: TRBV10-3
clone size: .
D gene: TRBD2
J gene: TRBJ2-5

CDR3 DNA: TGTGCCAGCCGAGGGGGTGGAGAGACCCAGTACTTC
CDR3 protein: CASRGGGETQYF
V gene: TRBV21-1
clone size: .
D gene: .
J gene: TRBJ2-5

CDR3 DNA: TGTGCCAGCAGCGAACGAGGGGGCCTTTTCACCGGGGAGCTGTTTTTT
CDR3 protein: CASSERGGLFTGELFF
V gene: TRBV9
clone size: once
D gene: TRBD1
J gene: TRBJ2-2

CDR3 DNA: TGTGCCAGCAGCCGGGGACAGGGAGATGAAAAACTGTTTTTT
CDR3 protein: CASSRGQGDEKLFF
V gene: TRBV14
clone size: .
D gene: TRBD1
J gene: TRBJ1-4

CDR3 DNA: TGTGCCAGTAGTCCCCGGGACAGTTCCTACGAGCAGTACTTC
CDR3 protein: CASSPRDSSYEQYF
V gene: TRBV19
clone size: .
D gene: TRBD1
J gene: TRBJ2-7

CDR3 DNA: TGTGCCAGCAGCCAAGATGAGGCTAGCGGGGTCTACGAGCAGTACTTC
CDR3 protein: CASSQDEASGVYEQYF
V gene: TRBV4-2
clone size: .
D gene: TRBD2
J gene: TRBJ2-7

CDR3 DNA: TGTGCCAGCAGCGTGGCCAGGAGGGATGGCACAGATACGCAGTATTTT
CDR3 protein: CASSVARRDGTDTQYF
V gene: TRBV9
clone size: .
D gene: .
J gene: TRBJ2-3

CDR3 DNA: TGTGCCAGTGAGACAGGGGGAGGCTCCTATAATTCACCCCTCCACTTT
CDR3 protein: CASETGGGSYNSPLHF
V gene: TRBV19
clone size: .
D gene: TRBD1
J gene: TRBJ1-6

CDR3 DNA: TGTGCCACCAGCAGGAACAGGGGATCCGGAAACACCATATATTTT
CDR3 protein: CATSRNRGSGNTIYF
V gene: TRBV15
clone size: .
D gene: TRBD1
J gene: TRBJ1-3

CDR3 DNA: TGTGCCAGTTTTAGCCGTTGGGATAATGAAAAACTGTTTTTT
CDR3 protein: CASFSRWDNEKLFF
V gene: TRBV2
clone size: .
D gene: .
J gene: TRBJ1-4

CDR3 DNA: TGTGCCAGCAGCGTAGAGGGAGGGGCCTACGAGCAGTACTTC
CDR3 protein: CASSVEGGAYEQYF
V gene: TRBV9
clone size: .
D gene: TRBD2
J gene: TRBJ2-7

CDR3 DNA: TGCGCCAGCAGCTTGGAAGGTAACACTGAAGCTTTCTTT
CDR3 protein: CASSLEGNTEAFF
V gene: TRBV5-1
clone size: .
D gene: .
J gene: TRBJ1-1

CDR3 DNA: TGTGCCAGCAGCCCTCTAGTACGGGACTACGAGCAGTACTTC
CDR3 protein: CASSPLVRDYEQYF
V gene: TRBV7-2
clone size: once
D gene: .
J gene: TRBJ2-7

CDR3 DNA: TGCGCCAGCAGTGTGGGGGCTGAAGCTTTCTTT
CDR3 protein: CASSVGAEAFF
V gene: TRBV10-2
clone size: .
D gene: .
J gene: TRBJ1-1

CDR3 DNA: TGTGCCAGCAGCAGTACAGGGGTTAATAACTATGGCTACACCTTC
CDR3 protein: CASSSTGVNNYGYTF
V gene: TRBV6-4
clone size: .
D gene: TRBD1
J gene: TRBJ1-2

CDR3 DNA: TGCAGCGTAGGGTCAGGGGTCACCTACGAGCAGTACTTC
CDR3 protein: CSVGSGVTYEQYF
V gene: TRBV29-1
clone size: .
D gene: .
J gene: TRBJ2-7

CDR3 DNA: TGTGCCAGCAGCTGGCAGGGACAGAACTACGAGCAGTACTTC
CDR3 protein: CASSWQGQNYEQYF
V gene: TRBV5-6
clone size: once
D gene: TRBD1
J gene: TRBJ2-7

CDR3 DNA: TGTGCCACCAGCAGAGTAGGCGGAAGGGGGGCCGAGCAGTACTTC
CDR3 protein: CATSRVGGRGAEQYF
V gene: TRBV15
clone size: .
D gene: .
J gene: TRBJ2-7

CDR3 DNA: TGTGCCAGTACCCGGGACAGGGGATACAGGAACACTGAAGCTTTCTTT
CDR3 protein: CASTRDRGYRNTEAFF
V gene: TRBV19
clone size: .
D gene: TRBD1
J gene: TRBJ1-1

CDR3 DNA: TGTGCCAGCAGCTTGGGGGGGTATAGCAATCAGCCCCAGCATTTT
CDR3 protein: CASSLGGYSNQPQHF
V gene: TRBV7-8
clone size: .
D gene: .
J gene: TRBJ1-5

CDR3 DNA: TGTGCCAGCAGCCCCTTCGCAGACAGGGCTGGCACTGAAGCTTTCTTT
CDR3 protein: CASSPFADRAGTEAFF
V gene: TRBV14
clone size: .
D gene: TRBD1
J gene: TRBJ1-1

CDR3 DNA: TGTGCCAGCAGCCCACGGGGCCCCGGGACAGGACTAAACACTGAAGCTTTCTTT
CDR3 protein: CASSPRGPGTGLNTEAFF
V gene: TRBV4-2
clone size: .
D gene: TRBD1
J gene: TRBJ1-1

CDR3 DNA: TGTGCCAGCGGCATTGGGCCTACCTACGAGCAGTACTTC
CDR3 protein: CASGIGPTYEQYF
V gene: TRBV7-9
clone size: .
D gene: .
J gene: TRBJ2-7

CDR3 DNA: TGTGCCAGCAGCTCCGACCACAGGGGCTCCTACAATGAGCAGTTCTTC
CDR3 protein: CASSSDHRGSYNEQFF
V gene: TRBV5-5
clone size: once
D gene: TRBD1
J gene: TRBJ2-1

CDR3 DNA: TGTGCCAGTAGTATCTTTGCGGGGGCCAACAATGAGCAGTTCTTC
CDR3 protein: CASSIFAGANNEQFF
V gene: TRBV19
clone size: .
D gene: .
J gene: TRBJ2-1

CDR3 DNA: TGTGCCAGCAGCTTATGGACGTCAGGGAATTCACCCCTCCACTTT
CDR3 protein: CASSLWTSGNSPLHF
V gene: TRBV5-5
clone size: .
D gene: .
J gene: TRBJ1-6

CDR3 DNA: TGTGCCAGTAGTATGTTGGTAATGTCGACCGGGGAGCTGTTTTTT
CDR3 protein: CASSMLVMSTGELFF
V gene: TRBV19
clone size: .
D gene: .
J gene: TRBJ2-2

CDR3 DNA: TGTGCCAGCAACTATCCCCAAGAGACCCAGTACTTC
CDR3 protein: CASNYPQETQYF
V gene: TRBV7-9
clone size: .
D gene: .
J gene: TRBJ2-5

CDR3 DNA: TGTGCCAGCAGCCCAATAGCGGGGGGGCGAAGTGAGCAGTTCTTC
CDR3 protein: CASSPIAGGRSEQFF
V gene: TRBV7-3
clone size: .
D gene: TRBD2
J gene: TRBJ2-1

CDR3 DNA: TGCGCCAGCAGCCAAGATATGGGACAGGGCAACCGGGAGCAGTACTTC
CDR3 protein: CASSQDMGQGNREQYF
V gene: TRBV4-3
clone size: .
D gene: TRBD1
J gene: TRBJ2-7

CDR3 DNA: TGCGCCAGCAGCCAAGTTGGGACAGGGGAATACGAGCAGTACTTC
CDR3 protein: CASSQVGTGEYEQYF
V gene: TRBV4-1
clone size: .
D gene: TRBD1
J gene: TRBJ2-7

CDR3 DNA: TGTGCCAGCACCCCACTCGACCCAACCTACGAGCAGTACTTC
CDR3 protein: CASTPLDPTYEQYF
V gene: TRBV6-1
clone size: .
D gene: .
J gene: TRBJ2-7

CDR3 DNA: TGTGCCACCAGCAGAGAGACCCATGAGCAGTTCTTC
CDR3 protein: CATSRETHEQFF
V gene: TRBV15
clone size: .
D gene: .
J gene: TRBJ2-1

CDR3 DNA: TGTGCCAGCAGCTTAACTTACGGGGGGAACCAAGAGACCCAGTACTTC
CDR3 protein: CASSLTYGGNQETQYF
V gene: TRBV7-6
clone size: .
D gene: TRBD2
J gene: TRBJ2-5

CDR3 DNA: TGTGCCAGCAGCTCACCGGGACGGGGCGAGTTCTTC
CDR3 protein: CASSSPGRGEFF
V gene: TRBV7-9
clone size: .
D gene: .
J gene: TRBJ2-1

CDR3 DNA: TGTGCCAGCACCCTTGGCGCGGGCGCTGGGGCCAACGTCCTGACTTTC
CDR3 protein: CASTLGAGAGANVLTF
V gene: TRBV7-3
clone size: .
D gene: .
J gene: TRBJ2-6

CDR3 DNA: TGTGCCATCAGTGAGATGGGGGCTGCCACTGAAGCTTTCTTT
CDR3 protein: CAISEMGAATEAFF
V gene: TRBV10-3
clone size: .
D gene: .
J gene: TRBJ1-1

CDR3 DNA: .
CDR3 protein: CAWSTRTGVAKNCFF
V gene: TRBV30
clone size: .
D gene: .
J gene: TRBJ1-4

CDR3 DNA: TGTGCCAGCAGCTTTGATCTGGGATGGGAGGCTTTCTTT
CDR3 protein: CASSFDLGWEAFF
V gene: TRBV5-4
clone size: .
D gene: .
J gene: TRBJ1-1

CDR3 DNA: TGTGCCAGCAGCGAGGGGGGGCTCTGGCAGTATTTT
CDR3 protein: CASSEGGLWQYF
V gene: TRBV7-6
clone size: few
D gene: .
J gene: TRBJ2-3

CDR3 DNA: TGTGCCAGCAGTGAAAACCCCTGGGGGAGCTATGGCTACACCTTC
CDR3 protein: CASSENPWGSYGYTF
V gene: TRBV6-1
clone size: .
D gene: .
J gene: TRBJ1-2

CDR3 DNA: TGTGCCAGCAGTTTGGGGCAGGGTGTCACAGATACGCAGTATTTT
CDR3 protein: CASSLGQGVTDTQYF
V gene: TRBV6-5
clone size: .
D gene: .
J gene: TRBJ2-3

CDR3 DNA: TGTGCCAGCAGCGATCACAGGGTTTTCGATGAGCAGTTCTTC
CDR3 protein: CASSDHRVFDEQFF
V gene: TRBV7-8
clone size: .
D gene: .
J gene: TRBJ2-1

CDR3 DNA: TGTGCCAGCAGCCCCGGGGGGTATGGCTACACCTTC
CDR3 protein: CASSPGGYGYTF
V gene: TRBV14
clone size: once
D gene: .
J gene: TRBJ1-2

CDR3 DNA: TGTGCCAGCAGCGTAGAGGGTGGACAGGTTTCCGACACAGATACGCAGTATTTT
CDR3 protein: CASSVEGGQVSDTDTQYF
V gene: TRBV9
clone size: .
D gene: TRBD1
J gene: TRBJ2-3